Shown below are 15 T cell receptor beta chains from a single sample sequenced in a study of a mutant IDH1 vaccine in newly diagnosed glioma (TCRdb year 2021). Which antigens these TCRs recognize remains unknown. The protocol used for the library was the immunoSEQ multiplex PCR assay. This is the immuneACCESS table as TCRdb keeps it, with only in-frame sequences that have V and J called. A part of the clones is gone; compared with another copy, unresolved V genes explain less than half, and the rest is unexplained. This sample lists 55,000 to 70,000 clones; approximately 91% were detected once. The ten largest clones capture approximately 1.9% of the sample. Interpreted using the paper, the time point label stands for: week 11, during vaccination. Every vaccine dose consisted of 300 ug of a 20-mer mutant IDH1 peptide in Montanide, administered subcutaneously together with topical imiquimod. Sequenced material: PBMCs, taken from a glioma patient whose treatment included an IDH1 peptide vaccine. The receptors stem from a man between 40 and 49 years old with glioma.

V is TRBV5-1 and J is TRBJ1-2, with D hard to call. In germline, CDR1 is SGHRS, CDR2 YFSETQ. Deletions cut 4 bases from V and 4 bases from J, with 8 bases between. The CDR3 covers 12 residues. DNA of the CDR3: TGCGCCAGCAGCCCTGATTTCTATGGCTACACCTTC. This gives the protein CASSPDFYGYTF.

The chain has TRBV4-3 and TRBJ2-3; TRBD2 matches 12 bases. The CDR3 consists of 16 residues. Germline V gene data show CDR1 as LGHNA and CDR2 as YSLEER. V dropped 0 bases and J dropped 5; count of bases not matched to a gene: 3. CDR3 bases: TGCGCCAGCAGCCAAGAACTAGCGGGAGGTCTAGATACGCAGTATTTT. This encodes CASSQELAGGLDTQYF.

In its sample, this clone was seen once. J is TRBJ1-1 and V is TRBV4-2; a possible D gene is TRBD1 (6 bases). There are 16 residues in the CDR3. Germline-derived CDR1 and CDR2 are LGHNA and YNFKEQ. Trimming removed 4 bases at V and 1 base at J, with 16 bases between. In DNA, the CDR3 is TGTGCCAGCAGCCCTATATACAGGGTCGAGAACACTGAAGCTTTCTTT. This encodes CASSPIYRVENTEAFF.

This sequence joins TRBV7-8 and TRBJ1-5; 9 bases map to TRBD1. CDR3 length equals 15 residues. Germline loops: CDR1 SGHVS, CDR2 FQNEAQ. Trimming at V came to 3 bases and at J to 3 bases, leaving 3 bases not matched to a gene. CDR3 protein: CASSFGTGYNQPQHF. DNA of the CDR3: TGTGCCAGCAGCTTCGGGACAGGGTACAATCAGCCCCAGCATTTT.

The chain couples TRBV4-3 to TRBJ1-1; D is unclear. From germline, CDR1 is LGHNA and CDR2 YSLEER. Deletions cut 5 bases from V and 4 bases from J, with 11 bases between. The CDR3 runs 13 residues. Here the CDR3 reads CASSLRMSTEAFF. The CDR3 region has the DNA TGCGCCAGCAGCTTGAGGATGAGCACTGAAGCTTTCTTT.

The chain has TRBV18 and TRBJ1-2, with no clear D. This CDR3 spans 16 amino acids. Trimming shortened V by 3 bases and J by 4 bases, and 18 bases separated the two germline ends. Per germline, CDR1 KGHSH and CDR2 LQKENI. The CDR3, as DNA: TGTGCCAGCTCACCCCCCTCTCGGGATGAGGGCTATGGCTACACCTTC. Translation gives CASSPPSRDEGYGYTF.

The V and J genes are TRBV28 and TRBJ1-5; D unclear. CDR1 is MDHEN, CDR2 SYDVKM, per germline. V lost 3 bases to trimming and J lost 7 bases, with 13 bases between them. This CDR3 is built from 14 residues. This CDR3 is CASSFGLGYQPQHF. The CDR3 region has the DNA TGTGCCAGCAGTTTCGGTTTGGGATACCAGCCCCAGCATTTT.

V is TRBV6-5 and J is TRBJ2-1; D is undetermined. There are 14 residues in the CDR3. Per the germline V gene, CDR1 is MNHEY and CDR2 is SVGAGI. Trimming removed 6 bases from V and 4 bases from J, with 13 bases in between. CDR3 in amino acids: CASSPYRDYNEQFF. CDR3 nucleotide sequence: TGTGCCAGCAGCCCCTATAGGGATTACAATGAGCAGTTCTTC.

This sequence joins TRBV10-2 and TRBJ1-5; D not resolved. Germline V gene data show CDR1 as WSHSY and CDR2 as SAAADI. This CDR3 spans 15 amino acids. The V end was cut by 6 bases, the J end by 2 bases, with 14 bases between. Here the CDR3 reads CASRDGVRRNQPQHF. Written as DNA, the CDR3 is TGCGCCAGCAGGGACGGGGTAAGGCGCAATCAGCCCCAGCATTTT.

This clone was picked up one time. The J gene is TRBJ2-1, the V gene TRBV6-1; weak D call: TRBD2 (5 bases). Germline V lookup: CDR1 MNHNS, CDR2 SASEGT. The V and J ends lost 8 bases and 10 bases respectively, with 15 bases between them. The CDR3 spans 12 residues. CDR3 loop: CASHDTGWEQFF. DNA for the CDR3: TGTGCCAGCCACGACACGGGGTGGGAGCAGTTCTTC.

The chain joins TRBV11-2 to TRBJ2-2; 7 bases line up with TRBD2. The trim removed 5 bases at V and 5 bases at J, leaving 2 bases unmatched. This CDR3 spans 13 amino acids. CDR1 and CDR2 (germline): SGHAT, FQNNGV. The CDR3: CASSVGGTGELFF. In DNA, the CDR3 is TGTGCCAGCAGCGTCGGGGGGACCGGGGAGCTGTTTTTT.

This chain links TRBV12-5 with TRBJ1-2; possibly TRBD1 for D (5 bases). Deletions cut 9 bases from V and 3 bases from J, with 11 bases between. Germline CDR1 is LGHNT and CDR2 is FRNRAP. The CDR3 runs to 12 residues. The DNA of the CDR3 is TGTGCTAGCCTTGGGGCGGACTATGGCTACACCTTC. Translated, it gives CASLGADYGYTF.

This chain uses TRBV5-4 with TRBJ1-5, with 8 bases aligning to TRBD1. The CDR3 length is 15 residues. Germline-derived CDR1 and CDR2 are SGHNT and YYREEE (reference sequence). Trimming at V came to 4 bases and at J to 7 bases, leaving 10 bases not matched to a gene. The CDR3 nucleotides read TGTGCCAGCAGCACTGGACAGGGTTGGGGCCAGCCCCAGCATTTT. Translation: CASSTGQGWGQPQHF.

This clone was seen once. The V gene is TRBV7-2, the J gene TRBJ2-5; TRBD2 is a possible D gene (5 bases). The CDR3 contains 17 residues. In germline, CDR1 is SGHTA, CDR2 FQGNSA. V shed 1 base and J shed 1 base, with 16 bases lying between them. The CDR3: CASSLDGWAGRQETQYF. The CDR3 coding sequence is TGTGCCAGCAGCTTAGATGGCTGGGCGGGCCGCCAAGAGACCCAGTACTTC. Complete variable domain (other parts from reference TRBV7-2 and TRBJ2-5): GAGVSQSPSNKVTEKGKDVELRCDPISGHTALYWYRQSLGQGLEFLIYFQGNSAPDKSGLPSDRFSAERTGGSVSTLTIQRTQQEDSAVYLCASSLDGWAGRQETQYFGPGTRLLVL.

This chain uses TRBV28 with TRBJ1-1; 10 positions match TRBD1. Germline V gene sequence: CDR1 MDHEN, CDR2 SYDVKM. V lost 6 bases, J lost 8 bases, and 9 bases stayed unmatched. This CDR3 region has 14 residues. The CDR3 here is CASRVGQGLKEAFF. Written as DNA, the CDR3 is TGTGCCAGCAGGGTGGGACAGGGGCTTAAAGAAGCTTTCTTT.